Below are 20 T cell receptor beta chains sequenced from a single sample in a study of human T cells and chemical hapten exposure. Via MiXCR, TCRdb re-called the RACE reads, giving one row per CDR3 protein. The sample has 300,000 to 450,000 distinct CDR3 sequences; 4% to 5.5% are singletons. Time point of the sample: patch test 1, 2 weeks after DPC sensitization. The treatment here: therapeutic diphenylcyclopropenone sensitization with weekly scalp DPC. Sample: whole blood, taken in connection with sensitization to the hapten diphenylcyclopropenone (DPC). These receptors were obtained from a woman in her forties or fifties with alopecia areata. Some clones in this sample may be carry-over from other donors' samples.

There are many counts of this clonotype. V and J are TRBV18 and TRBJ2-5; D is uncertain. Deletions cut 2 bases from V and 1 base from J, with 8 bases between. The V gene's germline CDR1 is KGHSH and CDR2 LQKENI. The CDR3 contains 14 residues. The DNA for the CDR3 is TGTGCCAGCTCACCAGGGCTCAGCCAAGAGACCCAGTACTTC. This sequence encodes CASSPGLSQETQYF.

At least ten counts were recorded for this clonotype. CDR3 amino acids: CASSIGQGNNQPQHF. The CDR3 coding sequence is TGTGCCAGCAGTATTGGACAGGGGAACAATCAGCCCCAGCATTTT. The V and J genes are TRBV28 and TRBJ1-5, with TRBD1 matching over 9 bases. After removal of 5 bases from V and 3 bases from J, the junction contained 5 bases not matched to a gene. The germline V gene encodes CDR1 MDHEN and CDR2 SYDVKM. This CDR3 has 15 amino acids.

In its sample, this clonotype was seen many times. The chain couples TRBV10-3 to TRBJ2-3, with TRBD2 matching 8 bases. The CDR3 spans 16 residues. CDR1 and CDR2 from the germline V gene are ENHRY and SYGVKD. Trimming at V came to 7 bases and at J to 2 bases, leaving 11 bases not matched to a gene. For the CDR3, the DNA is TGTGCCATCAAAGCCACCAGCGGGAGAACCACAGATACGCAGTATTTT. This codes for CAIKATSGRTTDTQYF.

In its sample, this clonotype was seen many times. The V call is TRBV12-3 or TRBV12-4, the J call TRBJ2-3; tentative D call: TRBD1 (6 bases). The CDR3 spans 13 residues. Trimming pared 7 bases from V and 4 bases from J, leaving 12 bases between. CDR3 in amino acids: CASTYRVADTQYF. Here the CDR3 DNA reads TGTGCCAGCACTTACAGGGTTGCAGATACGCAGTATTTT.

The genes are TRBV7-9 and TRBJ1-1, with D maybe TRBD1 (6 bases). The germline V gene has CDR1 SEHNR and CDR2 FQNEAQ (reference sequence). CDR3 length: 14 amino acids. V dropped 5 bases and J dropped 2 bases, with 12 bases sitting between them. CDR3 protein: CASSRQDPNTEAFF. The CDR3 DNA reads TGTGCCAGCAGCCGACAGGACCCAAACACTGAAGCTTTCTTT.

This chain links TRBV3-1 with TRBJ1-3; D is perhaps TRBD1 (5 bases). The CDR3 is 15 residues long. Germline-derived CDR1 and CDR2 are LGHDT and YNNKEL (reference sequence). The V end was cut by 4 bases, the J end by 0 bases, with 10 bases between. The CDR3 DNA reads TGTGCCAGCAGCCTCGCGACAGCCTCTGGAAACACCATATATTTT. Translating it yields CASSLATASGNTIYF.

This clonotype was seen repeatedly, ten times or more. The chain couples TRBV7-2 to TRBJ2-3; D unresolved. V shed 5 bases and J shed 4 bases, with 19 bases lying between them. The length of the CDR3 is 16 residues. The germline gives CDR1 SGHTA, CDR2 FQGNSA. CDR3 sequence: CASSPPGRAYADTQYF. The CDR3 DNA follows: TGTGCCAGCAGCCCCCCCGGGCGAGCGTATGCAGATACGCAGTATTTT.

This clonotype was found many times. The rearrangement uses TRBV6-1 and TRBJ2-1; the D gene is possibly TRBD1 (6 bases). Germline CDR1 and CDR2: MNHNS and SASEGT. Trimming left V 7 bases short and J 7 bases short, with 20 bases between. The CDR3 runs to 15 residues. CDR3 in DNA: TGTGCCAGCATTCTTACAGGGAACCTGGGGAATGAGCAGTTCTTC. Translating it yields CASILTGNLGNEQFF.

This clonotype has a count of ten or more. The chain couples TRBV6-5 to TRBJ1-4; 8 bases are a match to TRBD1. Germline CDR1 is MNHEY and CDR2 is SVGAGI. This CDR3 is built from 14 residues. V lost 6 bases and J lost 5; bases outside the gene matches: 5. CDR3 nucleotides: TGTGCCAGCAGATACAGGGGGGGCAATGAAAAACTGTTTTTT. Its protein product is CASRYRGGNEKLFF.

This clonotype was seen many times. The chain uses TRBV29-1 and TRBJ2-3, with 10 positions matching TRBD1. The CDR3 is 15 amino acids. The germline gives CDR1 SQVTM, CDR2 ANQGSEA. V was clipped by 5 bases and J by 2 bases; unmatched bases: 7. The CDR3 region is CSVFGQGGFTDTQYF. The CDR3 DNA follows: TGCAGCGTTTTTGGACAGGGGGGATTCACAGATACGCAGTATTTT.

V usage is TRBV4-3 and J usage is TRBJ1-1; 7 bases are a match to TRBD1. V dropped 1 base and J dropped 10; count of bases not matched to a gene: 3. Germline CDR1 reads LGHNA; CDR2 reads YSLEER. CDR3 size: 12 residues. The CDR3 bases are TGCGCCAGCAGCCAAGGCAGGGGGGGAGCTTTCTTT. Its translation: CASSQGRGGAFF.

This clonotype was recorded at least ten times. V and J are TRBV5-1 and TRBJ2-2; the match to TRBD2 covers 8 bases. Losses at the gene ends were 0 bases for V and 8 bases for J; bases not matched to a gene: 9. This CDR3 region has 16 residues. The germline V gene encodes CDR1 SGHRS and CDR2 YFSETQ. In DNA form, the CDR3 reads TGCGCCAGCAGCTTGGACGGTAGCGGGGCCGGAGGGGAGCTGTTTTTT. Amino acids: CASSLDGSGAGGELFF. The full variable domain, in which reference TRBV5-1 and TRBJ2-2 provide the parts outside the CDR3, is KAGVTQTPRYLIKTRGQQVTLSCSPISGHRSVSWYQQTPGQGLQFLFEYFSETQRNKGNFPGRFSGRQFSNSRSEMNVSTLELGDSALYLCASSLDGSGAGGELFFGEGSRLTVL.

This clonotype has more than one count but fewer than ten. The chain is built from TRBV27 and TRBJ2-1; TRBD1 might be the D (5 bases). The V gene lost 3 bases and the J gene lost 6 bases, with 12 bases spanning the gap. CDR3 length: 14 amino acids. The germline CDR1 and CDR2 sequences are MNHEY and SMNVEV (reference sequence). CDR3 residues: CASSFLTRGNEQFF. CDR3 nucleotides: TGTGCCAGCAGTTTCTTAACAAGGGGCAATGAGCAGTTCTTC.

At least ten counts were recorded for this clonotype. V and J are TRBV13 and TRBJ2-3, with TRBD2 matching over 11 bases. Germline V gives CDR1 PRHDT, CDR2 FYEKMQ (reference sequence). The CDR3 runs to 16 residues. V lost 5 bases and J lost 4; bases outside the gene matches: 8. The CDR3 nucleotides are TGTGCCAGCAGCGGGATCATAGCGGGGGGGCCAGATACGCAGTATTTT. Translated: CASSGIIAGGPDTQYF.

This rearrangement joins TRBV11-2 to TRBJ2-7, with 7 bases lining up with TRBD2. Germline V gene data show CDR1 as SGHAT and CDR2 as FQNNGV. This CDR3 spans 15 amino acids. J gave up 0 bases and V 5 bases, and 7 bases lay outside the gene matches. CDR3 DNA: TGTGCCAGCAGCCCCCACAGCGGGGACTCCTACGAGCAGTACTTC. This codes for CASSPHSGDSYEQYF. Looking up the rest from reference TRBV11-2 and TRBJ2-7 gives the full variable domain: EAGVAQSPRYKIIEKRQSVAFWCNPISGHATLYWYQQILGQGPKLLIQFQNNGVVDDSQLPKDRFSAERLKGVDSTLKIQPAKLEDSAVYLCASSPHSGDSYEQYFGPGTRLTVT.

This clonotype was recorded at least ten times. CDR3 nucleotide sequence: TGTGCCAGCACTTCCGTTGGGCAGGGAATAGGAGGCTACACCTTC. Translating gives CASTSVGQGIGGYTF. The chain joins TRBV12-3 or TRBV12-4 to TRBJ1-2, with D possibly being TRBD1 (5 bases). The CDR3 consists of 15 residues. The V end was cut by 7 bases, the J end by 8 bases, with 23 bases between.

This clonotype has a handful of counts. The chain combines TRBV14 with TRBJ2-5, with TRBD2 matching 9 bases. CDR1 and CDR2 (germline): SGHDN, FVKESK. The V gene end was trimmed by 4 bases and the J gene end by 5 bases; junction bases not matched to a gene: 8. The CDR3 runs 15 residues. CDR3 sequence: CASSPGTSSSETQYF. The CDR3 DNA reads TGTGCCAGCAGCCCGGGGACTAGCAGTTCGGAGACCCAGTACTTC.

This clonotype was found many times. The chain couples TRBV5-6 to TRBJ1-1; perhaps TRBD1 as D (5 bases). The germline V gene encodes CDR1 SGHDT and CDR2 YYEEEE. V lost 2 bases and J 4 bases, leaving 15 bases between the germline ends. CDR3 length equals 15 residues. This CDR3 reads CASSFLEGRGTEAFF. For the CDR3, the DNA is TGTGCCAGCAGCTTTCTAGAGGGAAGGGGCACTGAAGCTTTCTTT.

The chain carries TRBV7-9 and TRBJ2-5; 16 bases match TRBD2. Trimming removed 7 bases from V and 5 bases from J; junction bases left unmatched: 10. This CDR3 contains 17 residues. Germline assignment: CDR1 SEHNR and CDR2 FQNEAQ (reference sequence). The CDR3 loop reads CASTTGTSGRARETQYF. Written as DNA, the CDR3 is TGTGCCAGCACAACCGGGACTAGCGGGAGGGCCAGGGAGACCCAGTACTTC.

This clonotype was detected many times. This chain links TRBV29-1 with TRBJ2-6; TRBD1 is a possible D gene (5 bases). This CDR3 region has 19 residues. V lost 1 base and J 0 bases, leaving 19 bases between the germline ends. Per the germline V gene, CDR1 is SQVTM and CDR2 is ANQGSEA. The CDR3: CSVEVFIGHPFSGANVLTF. The CDR3 DNA is TGCAGCGTTGAAGTATTTATAGGACACCCCTTCTCTGGGGCCAACGTCCTGACTTTC. Full variable domain (outside the CDR3, taken from reference TRBV29-1 and TRBJ2-6): SAVISQKPSRDICQRGTSLTIQCQVDSQVTMMFWYRQQPGQSLTLIATANQGSEATYESGFVIDKFPISRPNLTFSTLTVSNMSPEDSSIYLCSVEVFIGHPFSGANVLTFGAGSRLTVL.